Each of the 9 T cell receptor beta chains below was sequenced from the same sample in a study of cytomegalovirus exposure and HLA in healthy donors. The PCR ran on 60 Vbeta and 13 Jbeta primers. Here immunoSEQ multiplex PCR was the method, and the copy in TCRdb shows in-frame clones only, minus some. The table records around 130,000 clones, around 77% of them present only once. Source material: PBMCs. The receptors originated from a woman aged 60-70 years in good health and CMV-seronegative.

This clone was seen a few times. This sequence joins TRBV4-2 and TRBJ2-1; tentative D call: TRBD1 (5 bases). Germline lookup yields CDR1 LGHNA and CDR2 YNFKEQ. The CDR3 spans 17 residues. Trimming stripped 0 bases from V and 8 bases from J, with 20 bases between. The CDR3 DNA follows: TGTGCCAGCAGCCAAGATATGGGCAGGGAATTTGGAGATGAGCAGTTCTTC. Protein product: CASSQDMGREFGDEQFF.

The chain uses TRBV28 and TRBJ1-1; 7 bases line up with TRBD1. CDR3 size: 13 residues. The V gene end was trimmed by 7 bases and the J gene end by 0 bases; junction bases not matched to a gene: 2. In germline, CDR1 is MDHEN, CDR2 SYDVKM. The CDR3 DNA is TGTGCCAGCAAGGGGGCTGTGAACACTGAAGCTTTCTTT. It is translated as CASKGAVNTEAFF. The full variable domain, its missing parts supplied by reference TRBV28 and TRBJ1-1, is DVKVTQSSRYLVKRTGEKVFLECVQDMDHENMFWYRQDPGLGLRLIYFSYDVKMKEKGDIPEGYSVSREKKERFSLILESASTNQTSMYLCASKGAVNTEAFFGQGTRLTVV.

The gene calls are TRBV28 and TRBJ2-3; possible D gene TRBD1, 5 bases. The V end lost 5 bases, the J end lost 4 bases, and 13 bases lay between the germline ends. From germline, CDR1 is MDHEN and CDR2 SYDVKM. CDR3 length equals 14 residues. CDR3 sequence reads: CASSNRGLADTQYF. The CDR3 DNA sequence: TGTGCCAGCAGTAATAGGGGATTAGCAGATACGCAGTATTTT.

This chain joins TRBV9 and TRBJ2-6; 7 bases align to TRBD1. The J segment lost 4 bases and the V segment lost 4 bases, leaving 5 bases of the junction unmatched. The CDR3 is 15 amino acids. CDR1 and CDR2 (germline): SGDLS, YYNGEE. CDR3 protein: CASSITGAGANVLTF. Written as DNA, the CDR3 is TGTGCCAGCAGCATCACAGGGGCCGGGGCCAACGTCCTGACTTTC.

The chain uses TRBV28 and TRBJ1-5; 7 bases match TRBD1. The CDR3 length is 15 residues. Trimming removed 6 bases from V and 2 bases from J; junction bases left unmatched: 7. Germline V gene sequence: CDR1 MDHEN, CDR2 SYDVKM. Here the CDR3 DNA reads TGTGCCAGCAGATCTAATACAGGGGGCAATCAGCCCCAGCATTTT. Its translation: CASRSNTGGNQPQHF.

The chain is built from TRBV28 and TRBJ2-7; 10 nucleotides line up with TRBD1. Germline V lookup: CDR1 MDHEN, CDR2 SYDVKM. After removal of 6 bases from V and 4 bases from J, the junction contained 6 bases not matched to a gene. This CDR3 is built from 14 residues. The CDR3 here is CASSLDRGGYEQYF. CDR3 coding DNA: TGTGCCAGCAGCCTGGACAGGGGGGGTTACGAGCAGTACTTC. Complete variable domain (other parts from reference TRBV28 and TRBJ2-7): DVKVTQSSRYLVKRTGEKVFLECVQDMDHENMFWYRQDPGLGLRLIYFSYDVKMKEKGDIPEGYSVSREKKERFSLILESASTNQTSMYLCASSLDRGGYEQYFGPGTRLTVT.

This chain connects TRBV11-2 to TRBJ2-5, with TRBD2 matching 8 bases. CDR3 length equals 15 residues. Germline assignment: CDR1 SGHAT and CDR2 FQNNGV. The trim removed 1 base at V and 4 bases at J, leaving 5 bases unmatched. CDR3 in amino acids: CASSLGLANAETQYF. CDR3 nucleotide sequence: TGTGCCAGCAGCTTAGGACTAGCGAACGCAGAGACCCAGTACTTC.

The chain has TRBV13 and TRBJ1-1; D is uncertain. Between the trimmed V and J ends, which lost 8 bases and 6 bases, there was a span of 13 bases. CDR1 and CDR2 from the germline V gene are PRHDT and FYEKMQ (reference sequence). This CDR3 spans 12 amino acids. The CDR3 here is CASASGRAEAFF. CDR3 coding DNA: TGTGCCAGCGCATCGGGGAGGGCTGAAGCTTTCTTT.

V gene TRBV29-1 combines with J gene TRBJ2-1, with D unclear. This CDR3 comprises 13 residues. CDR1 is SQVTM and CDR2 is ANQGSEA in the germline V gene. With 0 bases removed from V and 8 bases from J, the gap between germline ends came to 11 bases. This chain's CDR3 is CSVEERSRDEQFF. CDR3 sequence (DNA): TGCAGCGTTGAAGAAAGGAGCCGAGATGAGCAGTTCTTC.